This T cell receptor beta chain was recorded in a study of breast tumors, draining lymph nodes, adjacent tissues. The CDR3 spans 14 residues. Germline V gene sequence: CDR1 SGHTA, CDR2 FQGNSA. TCRdb recomputed calls from the multiplex PCR reads with MiXCR, one row per CDR3 protein. The data hold 45,000 to 60,000 distinct CDR3 sequences, with 23% observed a single time. This clonotype was seen just once. A much larger clone is a single base away; this may be a read error. This receptor was identified in a female donor with breast cancer. Some clones in this sample may be carry-over from other donors' samples. The V gene is TRBV7-2, the J gene TRBJ2-1; TRBD2 matches at 8 bases. Sequenced material: breast tumor tissue. Here the CDR3 reads CASSPWRGAGEQSF. For the CDR3, the DNA is TGTGCCAGCAGCCCCTGGCGGGGGGCCGGGGAGCAGTCCTTC.